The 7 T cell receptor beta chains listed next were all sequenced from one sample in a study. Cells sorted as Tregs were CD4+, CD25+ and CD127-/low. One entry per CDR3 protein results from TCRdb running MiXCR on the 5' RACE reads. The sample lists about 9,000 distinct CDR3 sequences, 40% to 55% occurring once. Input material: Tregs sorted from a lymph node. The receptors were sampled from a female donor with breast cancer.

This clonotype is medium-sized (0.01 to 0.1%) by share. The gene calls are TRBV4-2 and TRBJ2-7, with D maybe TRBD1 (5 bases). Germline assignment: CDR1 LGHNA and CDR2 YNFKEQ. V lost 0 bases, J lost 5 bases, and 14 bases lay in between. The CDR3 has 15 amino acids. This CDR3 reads CASSQEAGNRHEQYF. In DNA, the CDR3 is TGTGCCAGCAGCCAAGAGGCAGGGAATCGCCACGAGCAGTACTTC.

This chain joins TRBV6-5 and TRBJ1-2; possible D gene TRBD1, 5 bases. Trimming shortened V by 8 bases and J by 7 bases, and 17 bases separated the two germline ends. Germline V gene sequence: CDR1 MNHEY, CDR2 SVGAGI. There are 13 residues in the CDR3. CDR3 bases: TGTGCCAGCGGAGGGGAAGGGCGTTTTGGCTACACCTTC. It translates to CASGGEGRFGYTF.

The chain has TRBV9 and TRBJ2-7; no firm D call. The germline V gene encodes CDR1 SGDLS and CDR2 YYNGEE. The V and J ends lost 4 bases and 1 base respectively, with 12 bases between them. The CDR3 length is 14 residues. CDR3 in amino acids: CASSPGPQSYEQYF. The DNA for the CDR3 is TGTGCCAGCAGCCCAGGACCACAATCCTACGAGCAGTACTTC.

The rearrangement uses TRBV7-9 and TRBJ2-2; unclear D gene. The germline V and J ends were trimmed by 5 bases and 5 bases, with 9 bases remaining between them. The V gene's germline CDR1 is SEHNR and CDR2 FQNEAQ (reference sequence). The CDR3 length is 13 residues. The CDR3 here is CASSNGQTGELFF. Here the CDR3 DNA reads TGTGCCAGCAGCAACGGTCAGACCGGGGAGCTGTTTTTT.

CDR3 amino acids: CASSLGGGVEAFF. The CDR3 DNA reads as TGTGCCAGCAGTTTAGGTGGGGGCGTTGAAGCTTTCTTT. The V gene is TRBV12-3 or TRBV12-4, the J gene TRBJ1-1, with TRBD1 as a possible D gene (6 bases). Trimming stripped 1 base from V and 7 bases from J, with 10 bases between. CDR3 length: 13 amino acids.

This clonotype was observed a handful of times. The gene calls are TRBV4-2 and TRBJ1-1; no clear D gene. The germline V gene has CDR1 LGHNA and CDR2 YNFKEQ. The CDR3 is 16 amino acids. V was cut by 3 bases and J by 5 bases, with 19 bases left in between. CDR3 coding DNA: TGTGCCAGCAGCCAGCAGGCCGGCCTGGGTGGGACTGAAGCTTTCTTT. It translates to CASSQQAGLGGTEAFF.

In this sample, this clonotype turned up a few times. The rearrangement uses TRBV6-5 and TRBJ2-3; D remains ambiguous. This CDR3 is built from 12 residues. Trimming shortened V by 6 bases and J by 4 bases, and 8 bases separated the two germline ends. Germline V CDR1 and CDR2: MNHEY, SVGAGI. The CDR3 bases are TGTGCCAGCAGCGACCAGCCAGATACGCAGTATTTT. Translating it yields CASSDQPDTQYF.